This TCR beta chain was retrieved from a study of T-cell reconstitution after alpha-beta-depleted transplantation in children. This CDR3 has 16 residues. Germline CDR1 reads SGHRS; CDR2 reads YFSETQ. V lost 2 bases, J lost 2 bases, and 9 bases stayed unmatched. Construction of the TCRbeta library involved unique molecular identifiers. TCRdb recomputed calls from the PCR reads with MiXCR, one row per CDR3 protein. Of 450,000 to 600,000 distinct CDR3 sequences listed, about 30% were seen once; the top ten hold more than 2%. V and J are TRBV5-1 and TRBJ2-5; 7 positions match TRBD2. This TCR was sampled from a human donor who donated a stem cell graft to a child with aplastic anemia. The material was PBMCs from the stem cell graft donor, obtained from the stem cell graft. Here the CDR3 DNA reads TGCGCCAGCAGCTTCCCCTTCGCTAGCGGACAAGAGACCCAGTACTTC. Translation gives CASSFPFASGQETQYF.